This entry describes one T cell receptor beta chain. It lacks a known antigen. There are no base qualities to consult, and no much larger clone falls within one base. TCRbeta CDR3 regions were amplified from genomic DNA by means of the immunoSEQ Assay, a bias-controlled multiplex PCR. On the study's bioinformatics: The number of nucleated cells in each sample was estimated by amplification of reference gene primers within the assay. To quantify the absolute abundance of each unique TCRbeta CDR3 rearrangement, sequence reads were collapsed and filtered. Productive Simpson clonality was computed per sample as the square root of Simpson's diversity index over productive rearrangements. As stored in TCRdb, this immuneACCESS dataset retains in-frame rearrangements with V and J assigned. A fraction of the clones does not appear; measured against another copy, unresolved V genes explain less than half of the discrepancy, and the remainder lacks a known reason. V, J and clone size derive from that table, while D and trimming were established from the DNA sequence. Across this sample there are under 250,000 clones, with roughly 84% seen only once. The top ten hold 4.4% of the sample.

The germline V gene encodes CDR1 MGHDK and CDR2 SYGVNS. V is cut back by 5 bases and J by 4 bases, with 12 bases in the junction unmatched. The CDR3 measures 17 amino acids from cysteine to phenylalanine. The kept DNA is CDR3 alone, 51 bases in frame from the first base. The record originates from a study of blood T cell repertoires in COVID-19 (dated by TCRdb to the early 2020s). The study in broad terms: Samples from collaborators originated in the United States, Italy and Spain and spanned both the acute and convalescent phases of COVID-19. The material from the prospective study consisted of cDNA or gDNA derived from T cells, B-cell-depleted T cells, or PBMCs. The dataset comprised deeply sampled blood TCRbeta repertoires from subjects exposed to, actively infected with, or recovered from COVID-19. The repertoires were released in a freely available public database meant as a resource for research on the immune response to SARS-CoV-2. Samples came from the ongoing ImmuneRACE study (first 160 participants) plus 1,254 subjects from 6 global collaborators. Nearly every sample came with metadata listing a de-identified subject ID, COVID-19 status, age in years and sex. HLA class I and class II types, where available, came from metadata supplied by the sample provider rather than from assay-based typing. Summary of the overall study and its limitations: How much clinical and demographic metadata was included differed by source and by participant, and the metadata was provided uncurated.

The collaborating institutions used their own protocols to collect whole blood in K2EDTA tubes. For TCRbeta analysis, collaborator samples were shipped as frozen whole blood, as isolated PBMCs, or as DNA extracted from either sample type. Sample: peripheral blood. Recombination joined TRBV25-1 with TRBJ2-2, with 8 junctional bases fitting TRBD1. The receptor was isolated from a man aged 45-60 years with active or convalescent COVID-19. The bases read TGTGCCAGCAGTCCTTTGGACAGGGTGGGCCCCACCGGGGAGCTGTTTTTT. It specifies CASSPLDRVGPTGELFF. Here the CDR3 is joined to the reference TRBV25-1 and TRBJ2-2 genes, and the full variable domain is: EADIYQTPRYLVIGTGKKITLECSQTMGHDKMYWYQQDPGMELHLIHYSYGVNSTEKGDLSSESTVSRIRTEHFPLTLESARPSHTSQYLCASSPLDRVGPTGELFFGEGSRLTVL.